A selection of T cell receptor beta chains follows, all from one sample in a study of shared clonotypes between healthy human individuals. Generated by immunoSEQ multiplex PCR, the TCRdb table keeps only in-frame clones and is missing some. The sample includes about 520,000 clones, over 70% of them seen just once. The specimen sequenced was PBMCs. The source of these receptors is a middle-aged woman in good health. Some clones in this sample may be carry-over from other donors' samples. Both conserved end residues are part of each CDR3. Each record gives: D gene, clone size, J gene, V gene, CDR3 length, CDR3 protein, CDR3 DNA. The D gene is left open where the match is weak. The size field is filled for only some rows; it gives once, few, many or a size class.

>-|-|TRBJ2-7|TRBV28|13
CATLGQLSYEQYF
TGTGCTACCCTGGGTCAATTAAGCTACGAGCAGTACTTC
>TRBD1|-|TRBJ2-3|TRBV28|18
CASSAPGQGLTSTDTQYF
TGTGCCAGCAGTGCACCGGGACAGGGGTTAACTAGCACAGATACGCAGTATTTT
>TRBD2|-|TRBJ2-7|TRBV5-1|16
CASSSGTSGNGYEQYF
TGCGCCAGCAGCTCAGGGACTAGCGGGAATGGGTACGAGCAGTACTTC
>TRBD1|-|TRBJ1-2|TRBV2|13
CAGSQGAGYGYTF
TGTGCAGGCAGTCAGGGGGCCGGGTATGGCTACACCTTC
>-|-|TRBJ2-7|TRBV7-8|15
CASSQGGVRVYEQYF
TGTGCCAGCAGCCAGGGGGGGGTAAGGGTCTACGAGCAGTACTTC
>-|many|TRBJ2-1|TRBV9|14
CASSVATGPGGQFF
TGTGCCAGCAGCGTAGCTACTGGGCCCGGGGGGCAGTTCTTC
>TRBD1|once|TRBJ2-7|TRBV29-1|13
CSVLDRAAYEQYF
TGCAGCGTTTTGGACAGGGCTGCCTACGAGCAGTACTTC
>-|-|TRBJ1-4|TRBV7-9|14
CASSLDLGVNELFF
TGTGCCAGCAGCTTAGATCTCGGAGTGAATGAACTGTTTTTT
>TRBD1|-|TRBJ1-4|TRBV7-9|14
CASSLGQVDEKLFF
TGTGCCAGCAGCCTCGGACAGGTTGACGAAAAACTGTTTTTT
>-|-|TRBJ1-5|TRBV19|13
CASSMGLGQPQHF
TGTGCCAGTAGTATGGGCCTCGGGCAGCCCCAGCATTTT
>TRBD2|few|TRBJ2-3|TRBV10-3|15
CAIMAAGDWTDTQYF
TGTGCCATCATGGCAGCGGGAGATTGGACAGATACGCAGTATTTT
>TRBD1|-|TRBJ1-3|TRBV6-1|16
CASSVDRGRSGNTIYF
TGTGCCAGCAGTGTCGACAGGGGGCGGTCTGGAAACACCATATATTTT
>TRBD1|-|TRBJ2-7|TRBV7-9|16
CASSALLGQGVHEQYF
TGTGCCAGCAGCGCTCTGCTAGGACAGGGGGTCCACGAGCAGTACTTC
>TRBD2|-|TRBJ2-2|TRBV7-3|15
CASSLLAGEAGELFF
TGTGCCAGCAGCTTATTAGCGGGAGAGGCCGGGGAGCTGTTTTTT
>-|few|TRBJ2-5|TRBV7-8|14
CASSLAAGAETQYF
TGTGCCAGCAGCTTAGCTGCCGGAGCGGAGACCCAGTACTTC
>-|-|TRBJ1-5|TRBV19|12
CASSSLDQPQHF
TGTGCCAGTAGTTCATTGGATCAGCCCCAGCATTTT
>-|-|TRBJ1-2|TRBV7-9|13
CASSRDGPEGYTF
TGTGCCAGCAGTCGGGACGGCCCAGAAGGCTACACCTTC
>TRBD2|-|TRBJ2-2|TRBV9|16
CASSALAGILTGELFF
TGTGCCAGCAGCGCCCTAGCGGGCATCCTCACCGGGGAGCTGTTTTTT
>TRBD2|-|TRBJ2-1|TRBV6-5|16
CASSLSTSGAYNEQFF
TGTGCCAGCAGTTTGAGTACTAGCGGAGCCTACAATGAGCAGTTCTTC
>-|-|TRBJ2-7|TRBV18|14
CASSQQGRTYEQYF
TGTGCCAGCTCACAACAGGGTCGGACCTACGAGCAGTACTTC
>TRBD2|-|TRBJ2-7|TRBV4-2|16
CASSQDPGRSWSEQYF
TGTGCCAGCAGCCAAGATCCCGGGAGGTCGTGGAGCGAGCAGTACTTC
>-|-|TRBJ2-2|TRBV30|15
CAWSRGRINTGELFF
TGTGCCTGGAGTCGGGGACGGATCAACACCGGGGAGCTGTTTTTT
>-|-|TRBJ1-1|TRBV11-2|15
CASSLLVTPNTEAFF
TGTGCCAGCAGCTTGTTGGTCACCCCGAACACTGAAGCTTTCTTT
>TRBD2|-|TRBJ2-7|TRBV30|17
CAWSAPGLSGRAYEQYF
TGTGCCTGGAGTGCCCCGGGCCTTAGCGGGAGAGCCTACGAGCAGTACTTC
>-|-|TRBJ2-5|TRBV7-6|12
CASSPEQKTQYF
TGTGCCAGCAGCCCCGAGCAGAAGACCCAGTACTTC
>TRBD1|few|TRBJ1-5|TRBV15|16
CATSRGGGTGDQPQHF
TGTGCCACCAGCAGAGGAGGCGGGACAGGCGATCAGCCCCAGCATTTT
>-|-|TRBJ2-7|TRBV4-3|14
CASSQVLRAYEQYF
TGCGCCAGCAGCCAAGTTCTCAGGGCCTACGAGCAGTACTTC